Below are 2 T cell receptor beta chains sequenced from a single sample in a study of beta chain features in type 1 diabetes. Study results and limitations: TCRB CDR3s were moderately but significantly shorter in Type 1 diabetes patients in all four CD4+ subsets.

Every bit of the isolated RNA underwent reverse transcription, so sequencing read expressed TCRB transcripts. TCRdb's table, derived via immunoSEQ multiplex PCR, lists solely in-frame clones and lacks some. This sample has over 600,000 clones, with around an eighth found just once. Their cognate antigens are unknown. Sequences were obtained from naive CD4+ T cells from blood. The receptors here all came from a man aged 25-45 years with type 1 diabetes.

This rearrangement joins TRBV18 to TRBJ1-1, with D perhaps TRBD1 (6 bases). This CDR3 has 13 residues. The germline V gene has CDR1 KGHSH and CDR2 LQKENI. Trimming cost V 3 bases and J 4 bases, with 9 bases left between them. CDR3 DNA sequence: TGTGCCAGCTCACCCCGGGACACCACTGAAGCTTTCTTT. Residues: CASSPRDTTEAFF.

The chain recombines TRBV18 with TRBJ2-3; no clear D. This CDR3 contains 12 residues. V lost 1 base to trimming and J lost 4 bases, with 3 bases between them. Germline V gives CDR1 KGHSH, CDR2 LQKENI. DNA of the CDR3: TGTGCCAGCTCACCACGCCCAGATACGCAGTATTTT. It yields the protein CASSPRPDTQYF.